This paragraph covers one T cell receptor beta chain sequence. The target antigen is unknown. This sample is part of a study of T cell repertoires in cytomegalovirus infection. Study context: Public TCR beta signature analysis indicated the presence of both CMV infection and matching HLA type.

Via MiXCR, TCRdb re-called the reads, giving one row per CDR3 protein. The sample consists of more than 150,000 distinct CDR3 sequences, about 21% of them appearing once. Germline loops: CDR1 MDHEN, CDR2 SYDVKM. The CDR3 has 15 amino acids. Trimming took 4 bases from V and 3 from J; bases not matched to a gene: 5. Overall study findings and caveats: People with CMV and the relevant HLA were identified by cumulative public TCR beta family frequency. CMV-specific TCR beta clonotypes restricted by HLA-C were the ones dominating the ex vivo response.

The sequence was obtained from a human donor in good health (CMV status not recorded). Some clones in this sample may be carry-over from other donors' samples. V and J are TRBV28 and TRBJ2-5; 10 bases align to TRBD1. The material sequenced was PBMCs. CDR3 amino acids: CASSSAGTGEETQYF. The DNA for the CDR3 is TGTGCCAGCAGTTCCGCAGGGACAGGGGAAGAGACCCAGTACTTC.